The rows below give T cell receptor beta chains drawn from one sample of a study of blood T cell repertoires in COVID-19. Repertoires were generated with immunoSEQ multiplex PCR, while TCRdb's copy carries only in-frame clones and drops some. The sample yields about 180,000 clones, about four fifths seen once. Sequencing was performed on peripheral blood. Receptor source: a woman between 65 and 79 years old with COVID-19, enrolled during active disease. CDR3s include the opening cysteine and the closing phenylalanine or tryptophan. Clone sizes are given selectively: once, few, many, or a class where the clone is expanded.

CDR3 protein	V gene	J gene	clone size
CSASGTSGRHEQYF	TRBV20-1	TRBJ2-7	.
CASSTGLAALTDTQYF	TRBV6-2/TRBV6-3	TRBJ2-3	.
CSAPGQGEAFF	TRBV20-1	TRBJ1-1	.
CASSLKAGSGSTDTQYF	TRBV7-2	TRBJ2-3	.
CASSRQLAGGGETQYF	TRBV7-2	TRBJ2-5	.
CASSSSGTGNGYTF	TRBV6-1	TRBJ1-2	.
CATSRAGPGELFF	TRBV24-1	TRBJ2-2	.
CASSSRVTEAFF	TRBV19	TRBJ1-1	once
CASSQGQLYSGNTIYF	TRBV18	TRBJ1-3	.
CAISATGTSDYEQYF	TRBV10-3	TRBJ2-7	.
CASSSSYTGELFF	TRBV7-6	TRBJ2-2	.
CASSPTAQAQETQYF	TRBV18	TRBJ2-5	.
CASSTRDYGYTF	TRBV5-8	TRBJ1-2	.
CASSTPGGLGYGYTF	TRBV19	TRBJ1-2	once